A selection of T cell receptor beta chains follows, all from one sample in a study of T cell changes during pregnancy in multiple sclerosis. Sequencing used immunoSEQ multiplex PCR; TCRdb keeps in-frame clones, though not all of them. The sample holds 25,000 to 30,000 clones; about 91% are singletons and the top ten take approximately 0.79%. The sample consisted of CD4+ T cells from peripheral blood mononuclear cells, taken in the second trimester of pregnancy. These receptors originate from a female donor with multiple sclerosis, enrolled in a pregnancy study. The CDR3 runs from the conserved cysteine through the conserved F or W. D genes are given only for firm matches. The size field is filled for only some rows; it gives once, few, many or a size class.

size	length	D	V	J	DNA	CDR3
.	17	TRBD2	TRBV5-4	TRBJ2-5	TGTGCCAGCAGCAGCCCCTCCCTTAGCGGGGTCCAAGAGACCCAGTACTTC	CASSSPSLSGVQETQYF
.	13	.	TRBV7-9	TRBJ1-6	TGTGCCAGCAGCTCACCAGAATATTCACCCCTCCACTTT	CASSSPEYSPLHF
.	15	.	TRBV5-1	TRBJ1-3	TGCGCCAGCAGCTTGGTCGGGAACTCTGGAAACACCATATATTTT	CASSLVGNSGNTIYF
.	15	.	TRBV11-2	TRBJ2-1	TGTGCCAGCACCCAATCCCGGGGCTCCTACAATGAGCAGTTCTTC	CASTQSRGSYNEQFF
.	14	.	TRBV7-2	TRBJ2-2	TGTGCCAGCAGCTCGCGCCCAACCACCGGGGAGCTGTTTTTT	CASSSRPTTGELFF
.	15	.	TRBV10-3	TRBJ1-3	TGTGCCATCAGTGTTGCCGCGGCCTCTGGAAACACCATATATTTT	CAISVAAASGNTIYF
.	16	TRBD1	TRBV2	TRBJ1-5	TGTGCCAGCAGTCTACAGGGGAATGTGGGCAATCAGCCCCAGCATTTT	CASSLQGNVGNQPQHF
.	13	.	TRBV4-2	TRBJ2-1	TGTGCCAGCAGCCATCCGTCCTACAATGAGCAGTTCTTC	CASSHPSYNEQFF
.	12	.	TRBV2	TRBJ1-4	TGTGCCACCTCAGACAGTCTTGAAAAACTGTTTTTT	CATSDSLEKLFF
.	16	.	TRBV9	TRBJ1-2	TGTGCCAGCAGCGTAGGAATCGCGGGAGCTAACTATGGCTACACCTTC	CASSVGIAGANYGYTF
.	12	.	TRBV2	TRBJ1-1	TGTGCCAGCAGTGAAGCGGTTCCAGTGGCTTTCTTT	CASSEAVPVAFF
.	14	.	TRBV14	TRBJ1-6	TGTGCCAGCAGTCGGGGACTGTCAAATTCACCCCTCCACTTT	CASSRGLSNSPLHF
once	15	.	TRBV5-1	TRBJ1-2	TGCGCCAGCAGCTTGGCCCAGGGATCACGCGATGGCTACACCTTC	CASSLAQGSRDGYTF
.	16	TRBD2	TRBV5-4	TRBJ2-2	TGTGCCAGCAGCCGTCAACTAGCGGGGGACACCGGGGAGCTGTTTTTT	CASSRQLAGDTGELFF
.	14	TRBD1	TRBV28	TRBJ1-5	TGTGCCAGCAGCCGGGGACAGGGCAATCAGCCCCAGCATTTT	CASSRGQGNQPQHF
.	14	TRBD1	TRBV6-6	TRBJ2-7	TGTGCCATCCGACCCGGGACAGTCTCCTACGAGCAGTACTTC	CAIRPGTVSYEQYF
.	18	TRBD1	TRBV9	TRBJ2-2	TGTGCCAGCAGCGTCGGAGCGTTTACAGGGGCGAGGACCGGGGAGCTGTTTTTT	CASSVGAFTGARTGELFF
.	15	.	TRBV5-1	TRBJ2-3	TGCGCCAGCAGCTTGCTGGGGGCCTACACAGATACGCAGTATTTT	CASSLLGAYTDTQYF
.	15	.	TRBV5-6	TRBJ1-6	TGTGCCAGCAAAGGAGGGAAGGCCTATAATTCACCCCTCCACTTT	CASKGGKAYNSPLHF
.	13	.	TRBV10-1	TRBJ2-3	TGCGCCAGCAGTGCCGGGACAAACACCGCGCAGTATTTT	CASSAGTNTAQYF
.	15	TRBD2	TRBV7-2	TRBJ2-7	TGTGCCAGCAGCTTGACTAGCGGGGATACCTACGAGCAGTACTTC	CASSLTSGDTYEQYF
.	16	.	TRBV19	TRBJ1-2	TGTGCCAGTAGACCCCACCAGGCAGGAAAGAACTATGGCTACACCTTC	CASRPHQAGKNYGYTF
.	15	TRBD1	TRBV7-6	TRBJ2-1	TGTGCCAGCAGGGGACAGGGAGGCTCCTACAATGAGCAGTTCTTC	CASRGQGGSYNEQFF
.	13	.	TRBV2	TRBJ1-1	TGTGCCAGCAGGAGCACAGGGAACACTGAAGCTTTCTTT	CASRSTGNTEAFF
few	13	.	TRBV7-2	TRBJ1-2	TGTGCCAGCAGCTTACAGATCCCCTATGGCTACACCTTC	CASSLQIPYGYTF
.	14	.	TRBV5-5	TRBJ1-1	TGTGCCAGCAGCCGGGGGACGGGGAACACTGAAGCTTTCTTT	CASSRGTGNTEAFF
once	15	TRBD1	TRBV7-9	TRBJ1-6	TGTGCCAGCAGCCCGCGACAGGGGGCTTATTCACCCCTCCACTTT	CASSPRQGAYSPLHF
few	16	TRBD1	TRBV7-2	TRBJ1-6	TGTGCCAGCAGCTTAACCGACAGGGCCCTTGGTTCACCCCTCCACTTT	CASSLTDRALGSPLHF
.	15	TRBD1	TRBV27	TRBJ2-7	TGTGCCAGCAGTCAGGGACAGGGTCCGACCTACGAGCAGTACTTC	CASSQGQGPTYEQYF
.	13	TRBD1	TRBV30	TRBJ1-2	TGTGCCTGGCGCGGACAGGGTGGCTATGGCTACACCTTC	CAWRGQGGYGYTF
.	14	.	TRBV2	TRBJ1-5	TGTGCCAGCAGTGAGTTCCGGGGTTATCAGCCCCAGCATTTT	CASSEFRGYQPQHF
.	12	.	TRBV2	TRBJ2-5	TGTGCCAGCAGTGGGGTGGTTCGGGCCCAGTACTTC	CASSGVVRAQYF
.	13	TRBD2	TRBV15	TRBJ2-3	TGTGCCACGGGACTAGCGGACACAGATACGCAGTATTTT	CATGLADTDTQYF
once	15	TRBD2	TRBV7-3	TRBJ2-5	TGTGCCAGCAGCTTAATAGCGGGGGGTGGTGAGACCCAGTACTTC	CASSLIAGGGETQYF